The 27 T cell receptor beta chains listed next were all sequenced from one sample in a study of beta chain features in type 1 diabetes. Study-level results: TCRB CDR3s were moderately but significantly shorter in Type 1 diabetes patients in all four CD4+ subsets.

These receptors' antigens are unknown. Isolated RNA was reverse transcribed in full, so expressed TCRB transcripts were sequenced. The assay was immunoSEQ multiplex PCR, and TCRdb's table has in-frame clones only and misses some. The profile shows around 70,000 clones, 49% of them singletons. The source material was central memory CD4+ T cells from blood. These receptors originate from a man aged 30 to 45 with type 1 diabetes.

This clone was counted between two and nine times. CDR3: CASMGQGVSGELFF. The CDR3 bases are TGTGCCAGCATGGGACAGGGGGTTTCCGGGGAGCTGTTTTTT. J is TRBJ2-2 and V is TRBV6-5; TRBD1 agrees at 11 bases. Trimming at V came to 7 bases and at J to 6 bases, leaving 4 bases not matched to a gene. CDR3 length equals 14 residues. CDR1 is MNHEY, CDR2 SVGAGI, per germline.

This chain links TRBV5-1 with TRBJ1-1; D remains unclear. V was trimmed by 0 bases and J by 5 bases, leaving 8 bases between them. The CDR3 has 13 amino acids. Germline V gene sequence: CDR1 SGHRS, CDR2 YFSETQ. CDR3 loop: CASSLESRTEAFF. The CDR3 nucleotides are TGCGCCAGCAGCTTGGAGTCCCGGACTGAAGCTTTCTTT.

The chain couples TRBV2 to TRBJ2-3; a weak D match, TRBD2 (5 bases). V lost 2 bases, J lost 10 bases, and 10 bases lay in between. Germline V gives CDR1 SNHLY, CDR2 FYNNEI. CDR3 length: 12 amino acids. CDR3 nucleotide sequence: TGTGCCAGCAGTGAATTGGTGGAGGCGCAGTATTTT. Protein: CASSELVEAQYF.

The chain links TRBV10-3 to TRBJ2-3; TRBD2 agrees at 7 bases. V trimming: 8 bases; J trimming: 0 bases; junction bases outside the gene matches: 8. Per the germline V gene, CDR1 is ENHRY and CDR2 is SYGVKD. This CDR3 has 15 residues. In nucleotides, the CDR3 is TGTGCCATCGCCCCTAGCGGTCCTAGCACAGATACGCAGTATTTT. It yields the protein CAIAPSGPSTDTQYF.

The chain is built from TRBV7-2 and TRBJ2-2; D unresolved. Trimming took off 1 base at V and 7 bases at J, with 13 bases between the two ends. The CDR3 is 15 amino acids. The germline V gene has CDR1 SGHTA and CDR2 FQGNSA. The CDR3: CASSLGPGLGGELFF. The CDR3 coding sequence is TGTGCCAGCAGCTTAGGCCCTGGGCTCGGCGGGGAGCTGTTTTTT.

This clone was observed a few times. The chain recombines TRBV27 with TRBJ2-6; a weak D match, TRBD1 (5 bases). V lost 2 bases and J lost 0, with 17 bases in between. From germline, CDR1 is MNHEY and CDR2 SMNVEV (reference sequence). CDR3 length: 19 amino acids. The CDR3 sequence: CASSLGFRGPISGANVLTF. The CDR3 region has the DNA TGTGCCAGCAGTTTAGGTTTTAGGGGCCCTATCTCTGGGGCCAACGTCCTGACTTTC.

This clone was observed once. This chain connects TRBV9 to TRBJ1-3; TRBD1 aligns across 8 bases. The V segment lost 0 bases and the J segment 2 bases; nucleotides outside the gene matches: 1. Germline CDR1 SGDLS, CDR2 YYNGEE. The CDR3 sequence is 15 residues long. CDR3 DNA sequence: TGTGCCAGCAGCGTAGGGACAGGGCCTGGAAACACCATATATTTT. Residues: CASSVGTGPGNTIYF.

The rearrangement links TRBV18 to TRBJ2-2; 11 nucleotides agree with TRBD1. Trimming took 6 bases from V and 0 from J; bases not matched to a gene: 6. This CDR3 is 17 amino acids long. The germline gives CDR1 KGHSH, CDR2 LQKENI. The chain's CDR3 is CASSRVDRGPNTGELFF. The CDR3 coding sequence is TGTGCCAGCTCCCGAGTGGACAGGGGGCCGAACACCGGGGAGCTGTTTTTT. The full variable domain, its missing parts supplied by reference TRBV18 and TRBJ2-2, is NAGVMQNPRHLVRRRGQEARLRCSPMKGHSHVYWYRQLPEEGLKFMVYLQKENIIDESGMPKERFSAEFPKEGPSILRIQQVVRGDSAAYFCASSRVDRGPNTGELFFGEGSRLTVL.

The sample holds one count of this clone. The chain has TRBV28 and TRBJ1-5, with D perhaps TRBD1 (6 bases). V lost 4 bases to trimming and J lost 5 bases, with 15 bases between them. Germline V gene sequence: CDR1 MDHEN, CDR2 SYDVKM. This CDR3 region has 15 residues. The CDR3: CASSSLETGYQPQHF. DNA of the CDR3: TGTGCCAGCAGTTCACTGGAGACAGGTTATCAGCCCCAGCATTTT.

This rearrangement joins TRBV19 to TRBJ2-5, with a tentative D call TRBD1 (6 bases). The CDR3 is made up of 14 amino acids. V was cut by 5 bases and J by 2 bases, with 12 bases left in between. Per germline, CDR1 LNHDA and CDR2 SQIVND (reference sequence). DNA of the CDR3: TGTGCCAGTAGTGCGCAGGGGTCGCAAGAGACCCAGTACTTC. Translated: CASSAQGSQETQYF.

The chain is built from TRBV5-1 and TRBJ2-2, with D tentatively TRBD2 (6 bases). Between the trimmed V and J ends, which lost 5 bases and 5 bases, there was a span of 13 bases. The CDR3 runs to 14 residues. Germline V lookup: CDR1 SGHRS, CDR2 YFSETQ. In nucleotides, the CDR3 is TGCGCCAGCAGGCGGGAAGAGAGAACCGGGGAGCTGTTTTTT. Translated: CASRREERTGELFF.

The chain is built from TRBV5-1 and TRBJ2-5; TRBD2 agrees at 9 bases. The V and J ends lost 1 base and 5 bases, in that order; junction bases with no gene match: 6. The germline V gene encodes CDR1 SGHRS and CDR2 YFSETQ. This CDR3 region has 15 residues. DNA of the CDR3: TGCGCCAGCAGCTTGACTCCCGGGACTAGCGAGACCCAGTACTTC. This sequence encodes CASSLTPGTSETQYF.

This clone was detected a few times. V and J are TRBV5-1 and TRBJ2-5; a possible D gene is TRBD1 (6 bases). CDR1 is SGHRS and CDR2 is YFSETQ in the germline V gene. With 4 bases removed from V and 5 bases from J, the gap between germline ends came to 15 bases. CDR3 length: 14 residues. The CDR3 region is CASSDGTPLETQYF. The DNA for the CDR3 is TGCGCCAGCAGCGACGGGACACCTCTTGAGACCCAGTACTTC. Complete variable domain (other parts from reference TRBV5-1 and TRBJ2-5): KAGVTQTPRYLIKTRGQQVTLSCSPISGHRSVSWYQQTPGQGLQFLFEYFSETQRNKGNFPGRFSGRQFSNSRSEMNVSTLELGDSALYLCASSDGTPLETQYFGPGTRLLVL.

This clone turned up a few times. As DNA, the CDR3 is TGCGCCAGCAGCCAAGACAGGGTTCGACCCGGGGAGCTGTTTTTT. It yields the protein CASSQDRVRPGELFF. The rearrangement joins TRBV4-1 to TRBJ2-2, with D perhaps TRBD1 (5 bases). Between the trimmed V and J ends, which lost 0 bases and 6 bases, there was a span of 11 bases. From germline, CDR1 is MGHRA and CDR2 YSYEKL. This CDR3 region has 15 residues.

This chain joins TRBV5-1 and TRBJ2-1; TRBD1 matches 8 bases. This CDR3 is built from 15 residues. Trimming took 0 bases from V and 6 from J; bases not matched to a gene: 5. The germline V gene encodes CDR1 SGHRS and CDR2 YFSETQ. CDR3 nucleotides: TGCGCCAGCAGCTTGGTGGACAGGGTACTCAATGAGCAGTTCTTC. Its protein product is CASSLVDRVLNEQFF.

The chain has TRBV7-9 and TRBJ1-1, with no clear D. The germline V and J ends were trimmed by 1 base and 5 bases, with 11 bases remaining between them. The CDR3 extends over 14 amino acids. Germline-derived CDR1 and CDR2 are SEHNR and FQNEAQ (reference sequence). The CDR3 here is CASSLERARTEAFF. In DNA, the CDR3 is TGTGCCAGCAGCTTAGAGAGGGCTCGAACTGAAGCTTTCTTT.

V is TRBV4-1 and J is TRBJ1-5, with 7 bases fitting TRBD1. The germline V gene has CDR1 MGHRA and CDR2 YSYEKL. This CDR3 is built from 16 residues. Trimming removed 0 bases from V and 6 bases from J; junction bases left unmatched: 8. The chain's CDR3 is CASSQDGQRGRQPQHF. The DNA for the CDR3 is TGCGCCAGCAGCCAAGATGGGCAGAGGGGGCGTCAGCCCCAGCATTTT.

This clone was recorded a few times. The chain is built from TRBV7-9 and TRBJ2-3; 7 bases align to TRBD1. The CDR3 extends over 15 amino acids. Unmatched junction bases numbered 0, after V lost 0 bases and J lost 0 bases. CDR1 is SEHNR and CDR2 is FQNEAQ in the germline V gene (reference sequence). CDR3 coding DNA: TGTGCCAGCAGCTTAGCGGGACAGAGCACAGATACGCAGTATTTT. Its protein product is CASSLAGQSTDTQYF.

The table lists this clone with a few counts. The gene calls are TRBV11-2 and TRBJ1-1, with D possibly TRBD1 on 6 matching bases. Germline V gene sequence: CDR1 SGHAT, CDR2 FQNNGV. V was shortened by 1 base and J by 7 bases, with 10 bases between the two germline ends. The CDR3 spans 13 residues. For the CDR3, the DNA is TGTGCCAGCAGCTTAGGACAGGAAAATGAAGCTTTCTTT. Translating gives CASSLGQENEAFF.

Comment on this clone: It is likely a read error, because the conserved phenylalanine at the end of the CDR3 is missing. This chain joins TRBV6-6 and TRBJ1-2; D not certain. Germline V gene data show CDR1 as MNHNY and CDR2 as SVGAGI (reference sequence). The length of the CDR3 is 15 residues. The V and J ends lost 5 bases and 2 bases respectively, with 15 bases between them. CDR3 bases: TGTGCCAGCAGTACCCCGACGGCCCCGAACTATGGCTACACCCTC. Its protein product is CASSTPTAPNYGYTL.

This clone is a singleton in its sample. The chain carries TRBV11-2 and TRBJ1-1; D is unresolved. With 5 bases removed from V and 0 bases from J, the gap between germline ends came to 7 bases. The CDR3 runs 13 residues. The germline V gene has CDR1 SGHAT and CDR2 FQNNGV. The CDR3 nucleotides read TGTGCCAGCAGCCCACAAATGAACACTGAAGCTTTCTTT. It specifies CASSPQMNTEAFF.

This chain connects TRBV29-1 to TRBJ1-1, with D uncertain. Germline V lookup: CDR1 SQVTM, CDR2 ANQGSEA. The CDR3 totals 12 residues. V was shortened by 4 bases and J by 0 bases, with 6 bases between the two germline ends. Here the CDR3 DNA reads TGCAGCGTTGGGCAGGTGAACACTGAAGCTTTCTTT. Translated, it gives CSVGQVNTEAFF.

This clone was seen just once. This chain connects TRBV7-2 to TRBJ2-1; TRBD1 agrees at 8 bases. Germline CDR1 and CDR2: SGHTA and FQGNSA. The CDR3 covers 15 residues. After removal of 5 bases from V and 6 bases from J, the junction contained 9 bases not matched to a gene. The DNA for the CDR3 is TGTGCCAGCAGCCCCCGGACAGGGATCGGCAATGAGCAGTTCTTC. Translation: CASSPRTGIGNEQFF.

The chain has TRBV2 and TRBJ1-5; D is possibly TRBD1 (5 bases). The CDR3 is made up of 13 amino acids. V was shortened by 5 bases and J by 1 base, with 6 bases between the two germline ends. The germline V gene has CDR1 SNHLY and CDR2 FYNNEI. The CDR3, as DNA: TGTGCCAGCAGTTACAGGAGCAATCAGCCCCAGCATTTT. This translates into CASSYRSNQPQHF. Drawing the rest from reference TRBV2 and TRBJ1-5, the complete variable domain is EPEVTQTPSHQVTQMGQEVILRCVPISNHLYFYWYRQILGQKVEFLVSFYNNEISEKSEIFDDQFSVERPDGSNFTLKIRSTKLEDSAMYFCASSYRSNQPQHFGDGTRLSIL.

This chain connects TRBV7-2 to TRBJ1-1, with 7 bases fitting TRBD1. The CDR3 consists of 11 residues. Per the germline V gene, CDR1 is SGHTA and CDR2 is FQGNSA. Trimming took 5 bases from V and 10 from J; bases not matched to a gene: 4. The CDR3 is CASSLDRAAFF. The DNA for the CDR3 is TGTGCCAGCAGCCTTGACAGGGCAGCTTTCTTT. Supplemented by reference TRBV7-2 and TRBJ1-1, the full variable domain reads GAGVSQSPSNKVTEKGKDVELRCDPISGHTALYWYRQSLGQGLEFLIYFQGNSAPDKSGLPSDRFSAERTGGSVSTLTIQRTQQEDSAVYLCASSLDRAAFFGQGTRLTVV.

This clone was counted only a few times. The chain couples TRBV29-1 to TRBJ2-1, with D unclear. V shed 7 bases and J shed 7 bases, with 17 bases lying between them. The CDR3 consists of 13 residues. Looked up from germline, CDR1 is SQVTM and CDR2 is ANQGSEA. The DNA of the CDR3 is TGCAGCGGCGCCCGGCTAGATAAAAATGAGCAGTTCTTC. Its translation: CSGARLDKNEQFF.

Here the CDR3 reads CASSTQGNQPQHF. CDR3 nucleotides: TGTGCCAGCAGCACGCAGGGGAATCAGCCCCAGCATTTT. The rearrangement joins TRBV5-5 to TRBJ1-5; D may be TRBD1 (6 bases). From germline, CDR1 is SGHKS and CDR2 YYEKEE (reference sequence). Trimming removed 4 bases at V and 4 bases at J, with 9 bases between. The length of the CDR3 is 13 residues.